The source of this TCR beta chain is a study of blood T cell repertoires in COVID-19 (dated by TCRdb to 2020 to 2021). A note on the overall study: Samples covering the acute and convalescent phases of COVID-19 were provided by collaborators in the United States, Italy and Spain. The material from the prospective study consisted of cDNA or gDNA derived from T cells, B-cell-depleted T cells, or PBMCs. Subjects who had been exposed to COVID-19, were actively infected with it, or had recovered from it provided the deeply sampled blood TCRbeta repertoires that made up the dataset. A freely available public database, intended as a resource for researchers studying the immune response to SARS-CoV-2, is where the repertoires were released. Samples were obtained from the ongoing ImmuneRACE study (first 160 participants) and from 1,000 to 1,500 subjects provided by 6 global collaborators. The sample metadata nearly always contained a de-identified subject ID, COVID-19 status, age in years and sex. Where HLA class I and class II types were available, the types were taken from metadata supplied by the sample provider, not from assay-based typing. Here is what the overall study found, with its caveats: How much clinical and demographic metadata was included differed by source and by participant, and the metadata was provided uncurated.

In Seattle, one collaborating source enrolled patients while the infection was active and tracked those patients longitudinally over the course of disease. The collaborating institutions used their own protocols to collect whole blood in K2EDTA tubes. Collaborator samples were shipped for TCRbeta analysis as frozen whole blood, isolated PBMCs, or DNA extracted from either sample type. TCRbeta CDR3 regions were amplified from genomic DNA by means of the immunoSEQ Assay, a bias-controlled multiplex PCR. The paper's processing steps were these. The number of nucleated cells in each sample was estimated by amplification of reference gene primers within the assay. Sequence reads were collapsed and filtered to measure the absolute abundance of every unique TCRbeta CDR3 rearrangement. For each sample, productive Simpson clonality was calculated by taking the square root of Simpson's diversity index across productive rearrangements. This is the immuneACCESS table as TCRdb keeps it, with only in-frame sequences that have V and J called. A part of the clones is gone; compared with another copy, unresolved V genes explain less than half, and the rest is unexplained. D and trimming were read from the DNA, whereas the V and J calls and clone size are those reported in that table. Across this sample there are 55,000 to 70,000 clones, with around 87% seen only once. 20% to 25% of the sample lies in the top ten.

According to the germline V gene (reference sequence), CDR1 reads MNHNY and CDR2 reads SVGAGI. Trimming removed 5 bases from V and 1 base from J; the gene matches leave 11 bases unexplained. Measured from the cysteine to the phenylalanine, the CDR3 is 17 residues long. The sequence is cut down to CDR3 DNA, 51 bases in frame from base 1. For this clone: Its antigen is still unknown. Base qualities were left out, and no much larger clone turns up one base away.

The specimen was peripheral blood. This clonotype was obtained from a woman aged 80 or older with COVID-19, enrolled during active disease. Recombination joined TRBV6-6 with TRBJ2-5; TRBD2 agrees with 9 junctional bases. The DNA is as follows: TGTGCCAGCAGTCATAGCGGGGGCCCCGTTTTCCAAGAGACCCAGTACTTC. Translated, this gives CASSHSGGPVFQETQYF.